This T cell receptor beta chain derives from a study of T-cell reconstitution after alpha-beta-depleted transplantation in children. This clonotype was observed at least ten times. During its preparation, the TCRbeta library received unique molecular identifiers. TCRdb reprocessed the PCR reads with MiXCR, giving one entry per CDR3 protein. The data hold roughly 200,000 distinct CDR3 sequences, with approximately 14% observed a single time. V was clipped by 10 bases and J by 0 bases; unmatched bases: 18. The CDR3 consists of 18 residues. The germline CDR1 and CDR2 sequences are MNHEY and SMNVEV (reference sequence).

The sample consisted of PBMCs from the stem cell graft donor, taken from the stem cell graft. The rearrangement links TRBV27 to TRBJ1-5; 7 nucleotides align to TRBD1. The sequence was obtained from a human donor who donated a stem cell graft to a child with acute lymphoblastic leukemia. Written as DNA, the CDR3 is TGTGCCACGAAGGAGACCGGGACAGTAAGTTATAGCAATCAGCCCCAGCATTTT. This gives the protein CATKETGTVSYSNQPQHF.